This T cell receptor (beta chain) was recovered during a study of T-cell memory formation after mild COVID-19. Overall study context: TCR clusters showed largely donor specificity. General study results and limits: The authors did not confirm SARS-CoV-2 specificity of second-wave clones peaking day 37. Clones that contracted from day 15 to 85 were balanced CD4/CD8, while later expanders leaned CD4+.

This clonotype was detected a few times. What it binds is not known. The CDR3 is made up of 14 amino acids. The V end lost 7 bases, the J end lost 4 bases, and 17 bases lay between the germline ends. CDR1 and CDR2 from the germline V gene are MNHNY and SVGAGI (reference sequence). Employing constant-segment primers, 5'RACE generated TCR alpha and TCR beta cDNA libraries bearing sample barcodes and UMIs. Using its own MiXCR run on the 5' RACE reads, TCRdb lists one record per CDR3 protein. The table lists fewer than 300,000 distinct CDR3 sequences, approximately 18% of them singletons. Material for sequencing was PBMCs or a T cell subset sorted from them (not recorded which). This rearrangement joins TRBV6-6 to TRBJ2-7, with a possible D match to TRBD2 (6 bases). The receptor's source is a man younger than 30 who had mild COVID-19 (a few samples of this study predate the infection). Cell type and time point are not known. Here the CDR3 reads CASMAREGGYEQYF. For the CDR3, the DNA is TGTGCCAGCATGGCGAGGGAAGGAGGGTACGAGCAGTACTTC.